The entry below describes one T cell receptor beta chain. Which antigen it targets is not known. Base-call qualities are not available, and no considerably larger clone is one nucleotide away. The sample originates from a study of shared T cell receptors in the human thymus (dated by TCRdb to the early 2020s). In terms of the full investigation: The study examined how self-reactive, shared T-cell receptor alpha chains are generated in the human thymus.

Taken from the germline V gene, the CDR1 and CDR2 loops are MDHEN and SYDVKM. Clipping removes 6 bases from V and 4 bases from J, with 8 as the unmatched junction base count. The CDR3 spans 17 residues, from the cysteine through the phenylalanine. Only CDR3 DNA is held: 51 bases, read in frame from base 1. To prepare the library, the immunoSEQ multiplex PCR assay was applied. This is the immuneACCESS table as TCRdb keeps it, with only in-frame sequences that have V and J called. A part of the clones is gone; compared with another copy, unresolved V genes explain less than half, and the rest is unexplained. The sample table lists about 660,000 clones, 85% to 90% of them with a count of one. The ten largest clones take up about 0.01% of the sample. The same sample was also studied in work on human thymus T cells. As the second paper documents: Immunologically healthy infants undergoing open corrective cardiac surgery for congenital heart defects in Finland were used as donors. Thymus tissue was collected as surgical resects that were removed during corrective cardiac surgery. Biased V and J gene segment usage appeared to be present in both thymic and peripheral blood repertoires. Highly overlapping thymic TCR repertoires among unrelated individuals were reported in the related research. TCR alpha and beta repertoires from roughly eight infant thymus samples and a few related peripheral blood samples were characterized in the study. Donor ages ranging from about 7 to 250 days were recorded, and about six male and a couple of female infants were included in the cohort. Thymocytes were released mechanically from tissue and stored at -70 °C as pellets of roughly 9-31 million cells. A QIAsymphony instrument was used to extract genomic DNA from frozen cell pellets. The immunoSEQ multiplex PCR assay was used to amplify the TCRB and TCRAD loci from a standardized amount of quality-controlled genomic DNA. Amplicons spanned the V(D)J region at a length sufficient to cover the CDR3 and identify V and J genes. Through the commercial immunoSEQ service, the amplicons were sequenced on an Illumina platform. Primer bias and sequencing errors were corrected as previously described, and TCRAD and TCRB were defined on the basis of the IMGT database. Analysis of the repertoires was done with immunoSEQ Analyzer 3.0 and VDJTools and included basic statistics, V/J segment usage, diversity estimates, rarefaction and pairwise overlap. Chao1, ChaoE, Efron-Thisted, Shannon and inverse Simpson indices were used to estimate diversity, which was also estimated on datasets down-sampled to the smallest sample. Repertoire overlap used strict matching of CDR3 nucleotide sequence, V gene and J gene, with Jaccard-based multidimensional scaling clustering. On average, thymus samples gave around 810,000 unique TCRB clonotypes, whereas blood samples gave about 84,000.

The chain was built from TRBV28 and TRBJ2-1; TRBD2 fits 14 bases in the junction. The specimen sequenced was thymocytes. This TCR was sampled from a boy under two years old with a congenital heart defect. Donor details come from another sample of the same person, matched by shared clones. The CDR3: CASSLFGTSGRYNEQFF. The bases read TGTGCCAGCAGCCTATTTGGGACTAGCGGGAGATACAATGAGCAGTTCTTC.